The T cell receptor beta chain under discussion was sequenced for a study of cytomegalovirus exposure and HLA in healthy donors. Background on the study: An early data release held 79 million or so unique TCRs from HLA-typed donors.

General study results and limits: In a later analysis, at a false discovery rate of 0.05, about 17,000 TCR beta sequences matched HLA alleles. In vitro, three CMV-associated chains proved specific for CMV antigens. In presence/absence analyses, roughly uniform sequencing depth across donors was assumed.

PCR involved 60 Vbeta and 13 Jbeta primers. Profiling relied on immunoSEQ multiplex PCR, and the TCRdb table lists in-frame clones only, not all of them. Its clone listing holds some 70,000 clones. Comment on this clone: Antigen unknown.

CDR3 size: 16 residues. Trimming pared 4 bases from V and 0 bases from J, leaving 14 bases between. Germline assignment: CDR1 MDHEN and CDR2 SYDVKM. The specimen sequenced was PBMCs. The chain employs TRBV28 and TRBJ2-3; maybe TRBD1 (6 bases). The TCR sequence derives from a man aged 35-49 years in good health and CMV-seronegative. DNA of the CDR3: TGTGCCAGCAGTTCCCGGACAGCCACGAGCACAGATACGCAGTATTTT. It yields the protein CASSSRTATSTDTQYF.